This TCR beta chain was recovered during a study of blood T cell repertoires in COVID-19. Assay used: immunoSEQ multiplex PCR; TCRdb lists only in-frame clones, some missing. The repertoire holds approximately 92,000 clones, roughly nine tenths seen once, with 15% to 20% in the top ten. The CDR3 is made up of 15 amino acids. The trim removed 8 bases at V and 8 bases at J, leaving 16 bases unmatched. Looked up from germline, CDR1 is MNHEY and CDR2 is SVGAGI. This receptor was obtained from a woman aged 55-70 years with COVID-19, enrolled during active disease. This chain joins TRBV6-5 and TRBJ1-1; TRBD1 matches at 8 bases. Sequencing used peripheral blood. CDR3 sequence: CASAQGAGEREEAFF. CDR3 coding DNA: TGTGCCAGCGCCCAGGGGGCGGGAGAGCGCGAGGAAGCTTTCTTT.